This T cell receptor (beta chain) was sequenced for a study of blood T cell repertoires in COVID-19. On the study more broadly: Sites in the United States, Italy and Spain provided acute and convalescent COVID-19 samples. In each case, the material was cDNA or gDNA derived from T cells, B-cell-depleted T cells, or PBMCs.

Authors' analysis steps: Counts of nucleated cells, estimated from reference gene primer amplification, were obtained. Sequencing was performed with immunoSEQ multiplex PCR; in TCRdb, only in-frame clones are kept and a portion is missing. That table supplies the V and J calls and clone size; D and trimming were determined from the DNA. The sample holds around 150,000 clones, 85% to 90% seen once. Germline CDR1 is SGHNT and CDR2 is YYREEE (reference sequence). With V trimmed by 4 bases and J by 6 bases, 8 bases remained unmatched. The CDR3 is made up of 16 amino acids. The chain is built from TRBV5-4 and TRBJ1-4; 11 positions match TRBD1. The origin of this receptor is a man aged 50 to 59 with active COVID-19. Sequencing was done on a sample of peripheral blood. This CDR3 is CASSRGTGGRDEKLFF. CDR3 sequence (DNA): TGTGCCAGCAGCAGAGGGACAGGGGGTAGGGATGAAAAACTGTTTTTT. The whole variable domain, filled in from reference TRBV5-4 and TRBJ1-4, reads ETGVTQSPTHLIKTRGQQVTLRCSSQSGHNTVSWYQQALGQGPQFIFQYYREEENGRGNFPPRFSGLQFPNYSSELNVNALELDDSALYLCASSRGTGGRDEKLFFGSGTQLSVL.